This T cell receptor (beta chain) is drawn from a study of blood T cell repertoires in COVID-19 (dated by TCRdb to 2020 to 2021). Regarding the study in general: Samples covering the acute and convalescent phases of COVID-19 were provided by collaborators in the United States, Italy and Spain. A de-identified subject ID, COVID-19 status, age in years and sex were almost always included in the sample metadata. HLA class I and class II types, where available, came from metadata supplied by the sample provider rather than from assay-based typing. Deeply sampled blood TCRbeta repertoires from subjects exposed to, actively infected with, or recovered from COVID-19 were included in the dataset. Samples were obtained from the ongoing ImmuneRACE study (first 160 participants) and from 1,254 subjects provided by 6 global collaborators. The repertoires were made available in a free public database intended to serve as a resource for research on the immune response to SARS-CoV-2. The material from the prospective study consisted of cDNA or gDNA derived from T cells, B-cell-depleted T cells, or PBMCs.

As encoded in the germline V gene (reference sequence), CDR1 is SGHNT while CDR2 is YYREEE. Measured from the cysteine to the phenylalanine, the CDR3 is 16 residues long. Just CDR3 DNA is preserved here, 48 bases in frame from base 1. Trimming takes 3 bases from V and 2 bases from J, and the germline ends sit 12 bases apart. The collaborating institutions used their own protocols to collect whole blood in K2EDTA tubes. For TCRbeta analysis, collaborators shipped samples as frozen whole blood, isolated PBMCs, or DNA extracted from either of those sample types. TCRbeta CDR3 regions were amplified from genomic DNA by means of the immunoSEQ Assay, a bias-controlled multiplex PCR. In the paper's pipeline: Nucleated cell counts per sample were estimated from amplification of reference gene primers within the assay. To quantify the absolute abundance of each unique TCRbeta CDR3 rearrangement, sequence reads were collapsed and filtered. For each sample, productive Simpson clonality was calculated as the square root of Simpson's diversity index over productive rearrangements. TCRdb obtained this table from immuneACCESS and retained in-frame rearrangements with V and J assigned. These tables miss some clones; where compared with another copy, unresolved V genes account for less than half of the shortfall, and the remainder is unexplained. V, J and clone size were drawn from that table, and D and trimming were deduced from the DNA. The sample has some 460,000 clones on record, 80% to 90% of them singletons. More than 4% of the sample comes from the top ten.

On this clone: Its binding antigen is unknown. Base qualities are missing; no much larger clone stands one base away.

Broader findings and caveats from the paper: The quantity of clinical and demographic metadata differed by source and by participant and was supplied without curation.

The V and J segments used are TRBV5-4 and TRBJ1-6; 5 matching bases give a weak D call of TRBD1. The receptor was derived from a woman aged 25 to 39 with acute or convalescent COVID-19. The sample consisted of peripheral blood. The sequenced DNA: TGTGCCAGCAGCTCACTCGACAGAGCCTATAATTCACCCCTCCACTTT. Its product reads: CASSSLDRAYNSPLHF.